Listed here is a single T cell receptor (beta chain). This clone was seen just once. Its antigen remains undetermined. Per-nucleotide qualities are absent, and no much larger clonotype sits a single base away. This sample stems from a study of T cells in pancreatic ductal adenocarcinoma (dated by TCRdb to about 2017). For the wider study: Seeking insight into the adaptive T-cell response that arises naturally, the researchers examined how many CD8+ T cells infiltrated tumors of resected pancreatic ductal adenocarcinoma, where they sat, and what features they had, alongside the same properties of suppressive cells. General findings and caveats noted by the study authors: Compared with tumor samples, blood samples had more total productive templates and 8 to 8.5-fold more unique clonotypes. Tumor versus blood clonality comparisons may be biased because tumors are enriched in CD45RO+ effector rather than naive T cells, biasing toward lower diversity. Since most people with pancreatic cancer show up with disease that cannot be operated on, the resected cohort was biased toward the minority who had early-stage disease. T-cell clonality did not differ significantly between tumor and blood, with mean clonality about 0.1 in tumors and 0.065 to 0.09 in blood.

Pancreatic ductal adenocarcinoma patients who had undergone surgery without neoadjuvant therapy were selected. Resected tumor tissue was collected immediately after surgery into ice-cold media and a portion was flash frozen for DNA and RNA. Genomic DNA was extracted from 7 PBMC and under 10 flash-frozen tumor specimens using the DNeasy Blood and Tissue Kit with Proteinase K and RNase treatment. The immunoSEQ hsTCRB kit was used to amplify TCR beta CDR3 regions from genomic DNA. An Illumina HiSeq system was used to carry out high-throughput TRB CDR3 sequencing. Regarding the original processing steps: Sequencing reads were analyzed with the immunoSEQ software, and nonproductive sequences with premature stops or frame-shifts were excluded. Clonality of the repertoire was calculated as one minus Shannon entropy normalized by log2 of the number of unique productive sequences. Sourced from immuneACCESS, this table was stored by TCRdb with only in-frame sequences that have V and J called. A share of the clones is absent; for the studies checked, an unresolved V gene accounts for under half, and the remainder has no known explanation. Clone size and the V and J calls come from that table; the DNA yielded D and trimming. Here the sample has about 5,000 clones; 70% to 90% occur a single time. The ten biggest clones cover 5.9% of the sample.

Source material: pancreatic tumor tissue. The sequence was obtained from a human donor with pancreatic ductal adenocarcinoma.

The CDR3 sequence is CASSIPSGGNEAFF. The nucleotides read TGTGCCAGCAGCATACCTTCAGGGGGCAACGAAGCTTTCTTT. The V gene is TRBV7-2 and the J gene is TRBJ1-1; TRBD1 agrees with 8 junctional bases. The germline V gene supplies CDR1 SGHTA and CDR2 FQGNSA. The V end gives up 5 bases and the J end 8 bases, leaving 10 bases in the junction not matched to a gene. Measured from the cysteine to the phenylalanine, the CDR3 is 14 residues long. Kept here is only the CDR3 DNA, which spans 42 bases and is read in frame from base 1.